A selection of T cell receptor beta chains follows, all from one sample in a study of CD8+ T cells in alopecia areata. Assay used: immunoSEQ multiplex PCR; TCRdb lists only in-frame clones, some missing. Of 200,000 or so clones listed, more than 45% are singletons. The sample was CD4+ T cells sorted from blood, taken at week 24, from a patient treated with tofacitinib. The receptors originated from a human donor with alopecia areata. CDR3s include the opening cysteine and the closing phenylalanine or tryptophan. The D gene is left open where the match is weak. The size of a clone is reported for some rows only, either as once, few or many, or as a class for expanded clones.

d_gene,abundance,v_gene,j_gene,CDR3aa,CDR3nt
TRBD1,NA,TRBV29-1,TRBJ2-7,CSVVEPGQVSYEQYF,TGCAGCGTTGTAGAACCGGGACAGGTCTCCTACGAGCAGTACTTC
TRBD1,NA,TRBV9,TRBJ1-3,CASSADRGEGNTIYF,TGTGCCAGCAGCGCCGACAGGGGGGAAGGAAACACCATATATTTT
TRBD2,NA,TRBV2,TRBJ2-3,CASSEASGTNTDTQYF,TGTGCCAGCAGTGAGGCTAGCGGGACAAACACAGATACGCAGTATTTT
NA,NA,TRBV25-1,TRBJ1-6,CASAVENSPLHF,TGTGCCAGTGCGGTGGAGAATTCACCCCTCCACTTT
NA,few,TRBV2,TRBJ2-1,CASSVQVYNEQFF,TGTGCCAGCAGCGTACAGGTGTACAATGAGCAGTTCTTC
TRBD2,NA,TRBV29-1,TRBJ2-5,CSVEDQRGGRVETQYF,TGCAGCGTTGAAGATCAGCGGGGGGGCAGGGTAGAGACCCAGTACTTC
NA,NA,TRBV6-6,TRBJ1-2,CASSNADYGYTF,TGTGCCAGCAGTAACGCGGACTATGGCTACACCTTC
TRBD2,NA,TRBV29-1,TRBJ2-1,CSVSGLAGVSNEQFF,TGCAGCGTTTCGGGACTAGCGGGGGTCAGCAATGAGCAGTTCTTC
NA,few,TRBV6-6,TRBJ2-2,CASSYSRPGNTGELFF,TGTGCCAGCAGTTACTCGAGGCCAGGGAACACCGGGGAGCTGTTTTTT
NA,once,TRBV18,TRBJ1-2,CASSPQPGYDYGYTF,TGTGCCAGCTCACCACAGCCAGGGTATGACTATGGCTACACCTTC
NA,NA,TRBV15,TRBJ1-5,CATSRQGRNQPQHF,TGTGCCACCAGCCGGCAGGGTCGGAATCAGCCCCAGCATTTT
TRBD2,NA,TRBV5-1,TRBJ2-3,CASSTGLAGVLTDTQYF,TGCGCCAGCAGCACGGGACTAGCGGGGGTTTTGACAGATACGCAGTATTTT
TRBD2,NA,TRBV9,TRBJ2-5,CASSKGLAGVEETQYF,TGTGCCAGCAGCAAGGGACTAGCGGGGGTGGAAGAGACCCAGTACTTC
TRBD1,NA,TRBV27,TRBJ1-2,CASSRQGTANYGYTF,TGTGCCAGCAGTCGACAGGGGACTGCTAACTATGGCTACACCTTC
NA,NA,TRBV5-1,TRBJ2-3,CASSLALSTDTQYF,TGCGCCAGCAGCTTGGCCCTTAGCACAGATACGCAGTATTTT
NA,NA,TRBV9,TRBJ1-3,CASSALQGNGNTIYF,TGTGCCAGCAGCGCTCTCCAGGGTAACGGAAACACCATATATTTT
TRBD1,once,TRBV7-9,TRBJ2-7,CASSLGTGVYSPYEQYF,TGTGCCAGCAGCTTGGGGACAGGGGTTTATAGCCCCTACGAGCAGTACTTC
NA,NA,TRBV29-1,TRBJ2-1,CSVDEGGTSRSEQFF,TGCAGCGTTGACGAAGGTGGGACTTCACGGTCTGAGCAGTTCTTC
TRBD2,NA,TRBV29-1,TRBJ2-3,CSVLGGGTDTQYF,TGCAGCGTATTGGGGGGGGGCACAGATACGCAGTATTTT
TRBD2,NA,TRBV30,TRBJ2-3,CAWTPGGGTQYF,TGTGCCTGGACCCCGGGGGGGGGTACGCAGTATTTT
TRBD2,few,TRBV10-3,TRBJ2-4,CAISERGGMAKNIQYF,TGTGCCATCAGTGAAAGGGGAGGGATGGCCAAAAACATTCAGTACTTC
TRBD2,few,TRBV6-5,TRBJ2-2,CASSYSPGGSTGELFF,TGTGCCAGCAGTTACTCGCCGGGAGGTTCCACCGGGGAGCTGTTTTTT
NA,NA,TRBV30,TRBJ2-2,CAWSVRGPGELFF,TGTGCCTGGAGTGTACGTGGGCCCGGGGAGCTGTTTTTT
NA,NA,TRBV30,TRBJ1-1,CAWSYDGTEAFF,TGTGCCTGGAGCTATGATGGGACTGAAGCTTTCTTT
NA,NA,TRBV2,TRBJ2-7,CASSVESQYF,TGTGCCAGCAGTGTAGAATCGCAGTACTTC
NA,few,TRBV11-2,TRBJ1-6,CASRDVGSYNSPLHF,TGTGCCAGCAGGGACGTAGGGTCCTATAATTCACCCCTCCACTTT
NA,NA,TRBV18,TRBJ2-5,CASSADTGETQYF,TGTGCCAGCTCGGCTGATACAGGGGAGACCCAGTACTTC
NA,NA,TRBV29-1,TRBJ1-2,CSVLDSDGYTF,TGCAGCGTCCTAGACAGCGATGGCTACACCTTC
NA,few,TRBV6-6,TRBJ1-5,CASSYWGGPQHF,TGTGCCAGCAGTTACTGGGGCGGGCCCCAGCATTTT
TRBD1,few,TRBV9,TRBJ2-7,CASSVGPGQGTYEQYF,TGTGCCAGCAGCGTAGGGCCGGGACAGGGAACCTACGAGCAGTACTTC
TRBD1,NA,TRBV25-1,TRBJ2-7,CASSGLDRGWYSYEQYF,TGTGCCAGCAGTGGATTGGACAGGGGCTGGTACTCCTACGAGCAGTACTTC
NA,NA,TRBV29-1,TRBJ2-5,CSVPSFSTQETQYF,TGCAGCGTCCCGTCTTTTAGCACTCAAGAGACCCAGTACTTC
TRBD2,NA,TRBV4-1,TRBJ2-5,CASSQDLLAGEETQYF,TGCGCCAGCAGCCAAGATCTACTAGCGGGAGAAGAGACCCAGTACTTC
NA,few,TRBV6-5,TRBJ2-3,CASSYSRGADTQYF,TGTGCCAGCAGTTACTCGAGGGGGGCAGATACGCAGTATTTT
TRBD1,few,TRBV29-1,TRBJ2-3,CSVADRGLSSTDTQYF,TGCAGCGTCGCTGACAGGGGCCTTTCTAGCACAGATACGCAGTATTTT
TRBD1,few,TRBV15,TRBJ2-5,CATSSLRTGLVETQYF,TGTGCCACCAGCAGCCTGCGGACAGGGTTGGTCGAGACCCAGTACTTC
NA,NA,TRBV28,TRBJ2-1,CASRIRRVLIDEQFF,TGTGCCAGCAGAATTAGGAGGGTACTTATCGATGAGCAGTTCTTC
NA,NA,TRBV4-3,TRBJ2-1,CASSQVRRINEQFF,TGCGCCAGCAGCCAAGTTAGGAGGATCAATGAGCAGTTCTTC
NA,NA,TRBV5-6,TRBJ2-7,CASSFGGENEQYF,TGTGCCAGCAGCTTCGGAGGAGAAAACGAGCAGTACTTC
NA,NA,TRBV28,TRBJ2-7,CASSLSGVGTPREQYF,TGTGCCAGCAGTCTCAGTGGAGTGGGGACGCCTCGGGAGCAGTACTTC
TRBD1,NA,TRBV27,TRBJ1-1,CASSLRQGGTEAFF,TGTGCCAGCAGTTTACGCCAGGGGGGAACTGAAGCTTTCTTT
NA,few,TRBV30,TRBJ2-3,CAWSKALGSTDTQYF,TGTGCCTGGAGTAAGGCGTTGGGAAGCACAGATACGCAGTATTTT
TRBD1,few,TRBV6-5,TRBJ1-2,CASGRPGGLNYGYTF,TGTGCCAGCGGTCGTCCAGGGGGACTTAACTATGGCTACACCTTC
NA,few,TRBV7-9,TRBJ1-2,CASSLAGSSGYTF,TGTGCCAGCAGCTTAGCGGGGTCAAGCGGCTACACCTTC